This T cell receptor (beta chain) was documented in a study of T cell clonotyping in hematopoietic cell transplantation. Germline lookup yields CDR1 ENHRY and CDR2 SYGVKD. Trimming took 4 bases from V and 2 from J; bases not matched to a gene: 4. The CDR3 has 17 residues. Study outcomes and limitations: Broader posttransplant TCR repertoire diversity was predicted by graft donor and pretransplant recipient Inverse Simpson Index values. Few recipient clonotypes overlapped donors; over 95% were de novo at given depth. No sorting was done, leaving CD4 and CD8 contributions mixed. Recipient TCR diversity dropped after transplant; expanded clonotypes rose from day 30 to 180.

Concerning this clone: Its matching antigen is unknown.

Generated by immunoSEQ multiplex PCR, the TCRdb table keeps only in-frame clones and is missing some. The table includes about 41,000 clones, 95% detected once. This rearrangement joins TRBV10-3 to TRBJ2-2, with 13 bases lining up with TRBD2. The origin of this receptor is a man between 25 and 39 years old in good health. Some clones in this sample may be carry-over from other donors' samples. Sequenced: peripheral blood mononuclear cells. CDR3 in amino acids: CAISGTSGSSNTGELFF. CDR3 DNA sequence: TGTGCCATCAGTGGGACTAGCGGGAGCTCTAACACCGGGGAGCTGTTTTTT.